Listed here are 24 T cell receptor beta chains from one sample, sequenced in a study of cytomegalovirus exposure and HLA in healthy donors. In the PCR, 60 Vbeta and 13 Jbeta primers were used. Measured with immunoSEQ multiplex PCR; TCRdb has only the in-frame clones, and not every one. The sample gives under 200,000 clones, over 70% of which show up once; around 2% is in the top ten. What was sequenced was PBMCs. The receptor source for this set is a woman under 30 in good health and CMV-seropositive.

The chain is built from TRBV7-6 and TRBJ2-1; 12 bases match TRBD2. Trimming cost V 4 bases and J 5 bases; bases outside gene matches: 6. This CDR3 comprises 16 residues. Germline V lookup: CDR1 SGHVS, CDR2 FNYEAQ. CDR3: CASSSSLAGGNNEQFF. Here the CDR3 DNA reads TGTGCCAGCAGCTCCTCCCTAGCGGGGGGGAACAATGAGCAGTTCTTC.

With respect to this clone: An end of the junction does not agree with germline; a read error may underlie this. The gene calls are TRBV5-1 and TRBJ2-6; perhaps TRBD1 as D (5 bases). CDR3 length equals 15 residues. Germline V gives CDR1 SGHRS, CDR2 YFSETQ. CDR3 in DNA: TGCGCCAGCAGCCCGACAATCTCTGGGGCCAACGGCCTGACTTTC. Its protein is CASSPTISGANGLTF. Drawing the rest from reference TRBV5-1 and TRBJ2-6, the complete variable domain is KAGVTQTPRYLIKTRGQQVTLSCSPISGHRSVSWYQQTPGQGLQFLFEYFSETQRNKGNFPGRFSGRQFSNSRSEMNVSTLELGDSALYLCASSPTISGANGLTFGAGSRLTVL.

The chain links TRBV7-9 to TRBJ1-6; D not certain. The CDR3 covers 13 residues. V was shortened by 5 bases and J by 10 bases, with 12 bases between the two germline ends. Germline V gene data show CDR1 as SEHNR and CDR2 as FQNEAQ (reference sequence). This CDR3 reads CASSASYGSPLHF. CDR3 nucleotide sequence: TGTGCCAGCAGCGCAAGTTATGGCTCACCCCTCCACTTT.

This chain links TRBV7-6 with TRBJ2-1; 12 nucleotides agree with TRBD2. The CDR3 consists of 18 residues. Trimming removed 2 bases from V and 0 bases from J; junction bases left unmatched: 5. Germline V lookup: CDR1 SGHVS, CDR2 FNYEAQ. CDR3 sequence reads: CASSLRLAGASSYNEQFF. Written as DNA, the CDR3 is TGTGCCAGCAGCTTAAGACTAGCGGGGGCGAGCTCCTACAATGAGCAGTTCTTC.

V and J are TRBV5-6 and TRBJ1-6, with D uncertain. Germline values: CDR1 SGHDT, CDR2 YYEEEE. The CDR3 totals 15 residues. Trimming pared 1 base from V and 7 bases from J, leaving 12 bases between. In DNA form, the CDR3 reads TGTGCCAGCAGCTTGATTCGGAGGAAAAATTCACCCCTCCACTTT. Its protein product is CASSLIRRKNSPLHF. The full variable domain, with the rest looked up from reference TRBV5-6 and TRBJ1-6, is DAGVTQSPTHLIKTRGQQVTLRCSPKSGHDTVSWYQQALGQGPQFIFQYYEEEERQRGNFPDRFSGHQFPNYSSELNVNALLLGDSALYLCASSLIRRKNSPLHFGNGTRLTVT.

The chain joins TRBV13 to TRBJ2-7; 12 bases are shared with TRBD1. Trimming took 5 bases from V and 7 from J; bases not matched to a gene: 9. Germline V gene sequence: CDR1 PRHDT, CDR2 FYEKMQ (reference sequence). This CDR3 is built from 15 residues. The CDR3 nucleotides read TGTGCCAGCAGCACGGGACAGGGGGCGCCGTGGGAGCAGTACGTC. The encoded protein is CASSTGQGAPWEQYV.

This clone was observed a few times. The chain combines TRBV6-5 with TRBJ1-2, with D unresolved. CDR3 length: 13 residues. The V gene's germline CDR1 is MNHEY and CDR2 SVGAGI. V was shortened by 6 bases and J by 7 bases, with 15 bases between the two germline ends. The chain's CDR3 is CASSFGASLGYTF. In DNA, the CDR3 is TGTGCCAGCAGCTTTGGAGCCAGCCTTGGCTACACCTTC.

This chain connects TRBV7-3 to TRBJ1-2, with TRBD1 matching over 10 bases. Germline V gene data show CDR1 as SGHTA and CDR2 as FQGTGA. This CDR3 has 13 residues. Unmatched junction bases numbered 10, after V lost 5 bases and J lost 13 bases. This CDR3 is CASSPGTGAGGTF. CDR3 sequence (DNA): TGTGCCAGCAGCCCCGGGACAGGGGCCGGGGGCACCTTC.

The chain carries TRBV5-1 and TRBJ2-1; 8 positions match TRBD2. The CDR3 is 16 residues long. Germline V lookup: CDR1 SGHRS, CDR2 YFSETQ. V shed 3 bases, J shed 3 bases, and the junction held 8 bases outside the gene matches. The CDR3 loop reads CASSSLGLADYNEQFF. CDR3 DNA: TGCGCCAGCAGCTCCCTCGGACTAGCAGACTACAATGAGCAGTTCTTC.

This clone showed up just once. The genes are TRBV11-2 and TRBJ2-1, with 8 bases that match TRBD2. The CDR3 contains 18 residues. Germline CDR1 is SGHAT and CDR2 is FQNNGV. Trimming removed 5 bases from V and 3 bases from J; junction bases left unmatched: 15. The CDR3: CASSRSVGGAFDYNEQFF. The CDR3 region has the DNA TGTGCCAGCAGCCGTAGCGTCGGGGGGGCCTTCGACTACAATGAGCAGTTCTTC. The complete variable domain, with remaining parts taken from reference TRBV11-2 and TRBJ2-1, reads EAGVAQSPRYKIIEKRQSVAFWCNPISGHATLYWYQQILGQGPKLLIQFQNNGVVDDSQLPKDRFSAERLKGVDSTLKIQPAKLEDSAVYLCASSRSVGGAFDYNEQFFGPGTRLTVL.

This clone was detected a few times. The gene calls are TRBV7-9 and TRBJ2-3, with no clear D. Per germline, CDR1 SEHNR and CDR2 FQNEAQ (reference sequence). The CDR3 is 15 amino acids. With 5 bases removed from V and 2 bases from J, the gap between germline ends came to 14 bases. The CDR3 sequence is CASSHTAENTDTQYF. CDR3 bases: TGTGCCAGCAGCCACACAGCCGAGAACACAGATACGCAGTATTTT.

This clone showed up just once. V usage is TRBV30 and J usage is TRBJ2-1; TRBD2 matches at 9 bases. Germline trimming cut 0 bases from V and 5 bases from J; bases unmatched to any gene: 5. CDR1 is GTSNPN, CDR2 SVGIG, per germline (reference sequence). This CDR3 contains 15 residues. The CDR3: CAWSVGLAGHNEQFF. The CDR3 DNA sequence: TGTGCCTGGAGTGTAGGGCTAGCGGGGCACAATGAGCAGTTCTTC.

This clone was detected only once. The V call is TRBV5-6, the J call TRBJ1-2, with D maybe TRBD1 (5 bases). Per germline, CDR1 SGHDT and CDR2 YYEEEE. Trimming cost V 3 bases and J 1 base, with 10 bases left between them. The CDR3 length is 14 residues. CDR3 DNA: TGTGCCAGCAGCTCCGACAGTGATAACTATGGCTACACCTTC. The encoded protein is CASSSDSDNYGYTF.

The chain employs TRBV4-1 and TRBJ1-3; D gene uncertain. The CDR3 consists of 15 residues. In germline, CDR1 is MGHRA, CDR2 YSYEKL. Between the trimmed V and J ends, which lost 5 bases and 0 bases, there was a span of 11 bases. CDR3 coding DNA: TGCGCCAGCAGCTCAGGCGGGTTCTCTGGAAACACCATATATTTT. It encodes CASSSGGFSGNTIYF.

The rearrangement joins TRBV10-2 to TRBJ1-5, with TRBD1 identical over 8 bases. This CDR3 spans 16 amino acids. V lost 0 bases, J lost 5 bases, and 6 bases stayed unmatched. Germline V lookup: CDR1 WSHSY, CDR2 SAAADI. In DNA, the CDR3 is TGCGCCAGCAGTGAGTCGGACAGGGTTCGATATCAGCCCCAGCATTTT. Encoded protein: CASSESDRVRYQPQHF.

The chain combines TRBV29-1 with TRBJ2-1; D is perhaps TRBD2 (6 bases). This CDR3 is 15 amino acids long. Per the germline V gene, CDR1 is SQVTM and CDR2 is ANQGSEA. V was shortened by 5 bases and J by 1 base, with 15 bases between the two germline ends. CDR3 coding DNA: TGCAGCGTTTCGGAGGGGTTCGGGTCCTACAATGAGCAGTTCTTC. This gives the protein CSVSEGFGSYNEQFF.

The genes are TRBV7-9 and TRBJ1-6; D not resolved. Trimming removed 1 base at V and 9 bases at J, with 25 bases between. CDR3 length equals 19 residues. CDR1 SEHNR and CDR2 FQNEAQ come from the germline V gene (reference sequence). CDR3 nucleotide sequence: TGTGCCAGCAGCTTAGAGCGAGGCGGGTTTGACAAAACGAGTTCACCCCTCCACTTT. It yields the protein CASSLERGGFDKTSSPLHF.

The rearrangement uses TRBV9 and TRBJ1-1; D is ambiguous. In germline, CDR1 is SGDLS, CDR2 YYNGEE. V was clipped by 2 bases and J by 1 base, with 15 bases between them. There are 16 residues in the CDR3. CDR3 bases: TGTGCCAGCAGCGTCAACCCGGGGTTACAGAACACTGAAGCTTTCTTT. Its translation is CASSVNPGLQNTEAFF.

The gene calls are TRBV11-3 and TRBJ1-1; unclear D gene. This CDR3 has 15 amino acids. Per the germline V gene, CDR1 is SGHNT and CDR2 is YENEEA. Trimming left V 5 bases short and J 0 bases short, with 13 bases between. The CDR3 sequence: CASSKTTLLNTEAFF. In nucleotides, the CDR3 is TGTGCCAGCAGCAAAACGACATTATTGAACACTGAAGCTTTCTTT.

The chain is built from TRBV6-4 and TRBJ1-5, with a tentative D call TRBD1 (5 bases). The germline gives CDR1 MRHNA, CDR2 SNTAGT. The CDR3 contains 17 residues. V shed 8 bases and J shed 5 bases, with 25 bases lying between them. Here the CDR3 reads CASVTGGEKGKDQPQHF. CDR3 nucleotide sequence: TGTGCCAGCGTCACGGGTGGGGAAAAGGGGAAGGATCAGCCCCAGCATTTT.

This clone was seen a few times. This chain links TRBV7-9 with TRBJ2-7, with D possibly matching TRBD1 (6 bases). Germline assignment: CDR1 SEHNR and CDR2 FQNEAQ (reference sequence). CDR3 length: 13 amino acids. V lost 5 bases and J 3 bases, leaving 11 bases between the germline ends. For the CDR3, the DNA is TGTGCCAGCAGCATAAACAGGGACTACGAGCAGTACGTC. Translated, it gives CASSINRDYEQYV.

The J gene is TRBJ2-5, the V gene TRBV29-1; a possible D gene is TRBD1 (6 bases). The DNA end lines up better with TRBJ2-7; the J call may be wrong. This CDR3 comprises 13 residues. The germline gives CDR1 SQVTM, CDR2 ANQGSEA. This CDR3 reads CSWTVSSSYEQYF. CDR3 bases: TGCAGCTGGACAGTATCTAGCTCCTACGAGCAGTACTTC.

V is TRBV7-9 and J is TRBJ2-2, with 10 nucleotides matching TRBD2. The CDR3 is 15 amino acids. Trimming at V came to 5 bases and at J to 6 bases, leaving 6 bases not matched to a gene. The germline V gene has CDR1 SEHNR and CDR2 FQNEAQ (reference sequence). CDR3 nucleotides: TGTGCCAGCAGCCGGACTAGCGGTACTTCCGGGGAGCTGTTTTTT. The encoded protein is CASSRTSGTSGELFF.

CDR3 sequence reads: CASSLRQADTQYF. Here the CDR3 DNA reads TGTGCCAGTAGTTTACGACAGGCAGATACGCAGTATTTT. The chain joins TRBV19 to TRBJ2-3, with D perhaps TRBD1 (6 bases). This CDR3 is built from 13 residues. V shed 5 bases and J shed 4 bases, with 10 bases lying between them. Germline assignment: CDR1 LNHDA and CDR2 SQIVND (reference sequence).